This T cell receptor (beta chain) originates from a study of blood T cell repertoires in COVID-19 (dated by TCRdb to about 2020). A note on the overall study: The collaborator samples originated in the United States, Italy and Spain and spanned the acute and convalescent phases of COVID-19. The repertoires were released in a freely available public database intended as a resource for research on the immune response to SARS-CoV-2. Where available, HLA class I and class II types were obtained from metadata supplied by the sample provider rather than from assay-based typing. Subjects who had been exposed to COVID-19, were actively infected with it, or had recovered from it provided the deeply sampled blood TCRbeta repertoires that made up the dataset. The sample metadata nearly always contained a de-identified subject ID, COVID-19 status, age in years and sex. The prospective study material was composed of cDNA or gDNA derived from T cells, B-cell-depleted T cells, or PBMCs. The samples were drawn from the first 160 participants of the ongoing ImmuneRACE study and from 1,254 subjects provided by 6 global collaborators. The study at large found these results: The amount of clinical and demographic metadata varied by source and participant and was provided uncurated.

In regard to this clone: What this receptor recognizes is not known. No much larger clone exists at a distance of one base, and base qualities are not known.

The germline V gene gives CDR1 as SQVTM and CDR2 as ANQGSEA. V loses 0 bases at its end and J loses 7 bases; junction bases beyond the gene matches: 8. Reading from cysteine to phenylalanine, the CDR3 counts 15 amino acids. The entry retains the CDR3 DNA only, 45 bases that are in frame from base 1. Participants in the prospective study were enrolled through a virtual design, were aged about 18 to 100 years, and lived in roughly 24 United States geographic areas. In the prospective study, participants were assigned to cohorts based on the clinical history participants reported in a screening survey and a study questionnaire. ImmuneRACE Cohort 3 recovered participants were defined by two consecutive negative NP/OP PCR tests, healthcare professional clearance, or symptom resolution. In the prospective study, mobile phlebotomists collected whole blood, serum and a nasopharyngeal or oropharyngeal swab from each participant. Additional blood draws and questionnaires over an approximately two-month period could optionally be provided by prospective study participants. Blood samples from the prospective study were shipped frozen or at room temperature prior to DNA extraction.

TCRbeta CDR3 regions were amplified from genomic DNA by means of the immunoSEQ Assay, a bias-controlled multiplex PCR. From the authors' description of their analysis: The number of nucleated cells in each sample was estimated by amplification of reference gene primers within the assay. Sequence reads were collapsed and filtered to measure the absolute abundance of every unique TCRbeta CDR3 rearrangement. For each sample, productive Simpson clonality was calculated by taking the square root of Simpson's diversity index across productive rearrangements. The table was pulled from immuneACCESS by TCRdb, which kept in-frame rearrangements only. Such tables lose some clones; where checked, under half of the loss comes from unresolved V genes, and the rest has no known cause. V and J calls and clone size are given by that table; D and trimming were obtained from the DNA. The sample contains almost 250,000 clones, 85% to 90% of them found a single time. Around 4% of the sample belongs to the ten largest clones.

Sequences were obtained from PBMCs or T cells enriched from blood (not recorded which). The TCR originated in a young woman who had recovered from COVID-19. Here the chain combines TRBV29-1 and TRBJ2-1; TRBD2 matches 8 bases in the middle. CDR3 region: CSVEEASGSFNEQFF. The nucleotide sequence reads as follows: TGCAGCGTTGAAGAGGCGAGCGGGAGTTTTAATGAGCAGTTCTTC.